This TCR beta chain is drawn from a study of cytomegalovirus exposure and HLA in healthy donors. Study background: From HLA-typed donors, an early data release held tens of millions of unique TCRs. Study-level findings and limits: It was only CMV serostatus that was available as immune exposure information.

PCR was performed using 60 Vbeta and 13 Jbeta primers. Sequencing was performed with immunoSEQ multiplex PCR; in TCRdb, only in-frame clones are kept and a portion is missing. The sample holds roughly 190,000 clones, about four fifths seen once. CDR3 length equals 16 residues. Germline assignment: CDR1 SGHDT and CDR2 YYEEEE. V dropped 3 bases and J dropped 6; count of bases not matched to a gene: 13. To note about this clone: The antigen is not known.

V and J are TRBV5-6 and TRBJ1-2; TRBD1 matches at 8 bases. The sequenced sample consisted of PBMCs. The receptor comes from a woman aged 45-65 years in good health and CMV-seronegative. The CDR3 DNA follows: TGTGCCAGCAGCTGGGGTATTGGACAGGGTTCACATGGCTACACCTTC. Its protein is CASSWGIGQGSHGYTF.